This TCR beta chain comes out of a study of cytomegalovirus exposure and HLA in healthy donors listed by TCRdb under 2017. The study in broad terms: According to an earlier analysis of 550 to 750 of the donors, about 190 million T cells yielded roughly 110 million unique TCR beta sequences and less than 300 Gb of sequence data. Roughly 300 gigabases of sequencing data and around 90 million unique TCR sequences made up an early release that covered several hundred HLA-typed donors. Among the roughly 430 genotyped donors, approximately 81% belonged to the genetic ancestry cluster associated with self-reported Caucasian donors. The study aimed to test whether cataloging public T cell receptors could reveal signatures of past pathogen exposure. The study used immunosequencing to profile the T cell repertoires of 600 to 850 subjects and linked those repertoires to cytomegalovirus serostatus. A separate validation cohort of 100 to 150 different subjects was used in addition to the roughly 700-subject first cohort. To predict cytomegalovirus infection status, the study brought together high-throughput TCR immunosequencing, statistical association of individual TCRs with disease status, and machine learning. To study patterns of TCR occurrence, a later analysis re-analyzed previously published TCR beta repertoires from under 750 donors and added high-resolution HLA genotyping. Rather than using new phenotypic data, the later analysis identified candidate immune exposures from TCR beta sequences and from how often those sequences occurred across donors. In an earlier analysis of roughly 540 of the donors, high-throughput TCR beta sequencing was used to judge whether each TCR beta V gene segment behaved as functional or pseudogenic. Donor age, sex, ethnicity and CMV serostatus were collected together with the repertoire data. In a later genetic analysis, genome-wide SNP genotypes for 398 of the 666 donors were used, and that subset was treated as a discovery cohort. All discovery cohort repertoires had been generated on a single sequencing platform. Class I and class II HLA loci were covered by the typing at four-digit resolution. Typing coverage varied by locus: about 620-640 donors for A, B, C, DRB1 and DQB1; roughly 510 for DQA1; over 600 for DPA1; fewer than 480 for DPB1. Roughly 5 DR-DQ haplotypes were handled as single units for association and clustering, since linkage in the cohort was strong. Among about 360 genotyped donors of the cohort, an average of around 240,000 unique TCR beta nucleotide sequences were sequenced per donor, 15% to 20% of them non-productive. What the work shows at the level of the full study, not this receptor alone: A further reported finding was that TCR beta sequences accurately predicted the HLA-A and HLA-B alleles for most subjects in the first cohort. Roughly uniform sequencing depth across donors was assumed in presence/absence analyses, although this assumption may not hold. In an earlier analysis of some 640 of the donors, most TCR beta V segments were observed in productive rearrangements about 90% or about 30% of the time, broadly matching IMGT annotations. The classifier was reported to diagnose cytomegalovirus status with high specificity and sensitivity in both the original and validation cohorts. Linkage disequilibrium might explain the correlated functional status among segregating V segments, but an unknown experimental factor could not be excluded. In a later genetic analysis, a missense DCLRE1C variant was associated with V-gene and J-gene trimming of TCR beta chains, and the association was replicated in an independent cohort. This cohort had only TCR beta chains sequenced, and the lack of alpha or paired-chain data limited which features could be detected. A few of the identified cytomegalovirus-associated TCR beta chains were confirmed in vitro to be specific for cytomegalovirus antigens. The 87-base-pair reads could not distinguish some IMGT-functional V segments, including TRBV6-2 and TRBV6-3, so those segments were excluded. At a false discovery rate of 0.05, a later analysis linked some 17,000 TCR beta sequences to specific HLA alleles. In the study, around 160 TCR beta chains were listed as associated with cytomegalovirus. A cluster of highly shared sequence variants was judged likely to represent a technical artifact of the sequencing pipeline. When HLA alleles, especially DR and DQ, strongly co-occurred, attributing TCR associations to individual alleles was difficult. Immune exposure information for the cohort was limited to CMV serostatus. HLA typing was unavailable for some donors at each locus, so association tests used only the typed subset. It was suggested by the authors that the approach could potentially be generalized to other disease states and immunological phenotypes. The earlier analysis of approximately 560 of the donors excluded some 16 rarely observed V segments, including chromosome 9 orphons, because counts were too low. Most TCR sequences were seen in very few donors, while some public TCRs were found in many individuals. A later analysis reported that several top co-occurrence clusters appeared linked to parvovirus B19, influenza, CMV and Epstein-Barr virus. A later analysis found that most CMV-associated TCR beta chains appeared HLA-restricted, with HLA associations seemingly driven largely by CMV exposure. In a later analysis, HLA-associated TCR beta chains were found to be more clonally expanded and to have lower generation probabilities than equally common non-associated chains. According to a later genetic analysis, donors in an Asian-associated ancestry cluster had fewer N-insertions in productive TCRs than the approximately 700-donor mean. A later analysis found that TCR association rates varied across HLA loci, with DRB1 alleles showing the most associated TCRs and HLA-C alleles the fewest.

The library was prepared using the immunoSEQ multiplex PCR assay. For the multiplex PCR, a mixture combining 60 forward primers for TCR Vbeta segments and 13 reverse primers for TCR Jbeta segments was used. The CDR3 region of rearranged TCR beta genes was amplified from genomic DNA with a multiplex PCR assay. Amplified TCR beta libraries were sequenced as 87-base-pair reads on the Illumina HiSeq System. In the original analysis: A later analysis counted about 76 million unique TCR beta chains across the 550 to 750 repertoires, and approximately 11 million of these chains were shared by at least two donors. Raw reads were error-corrected and collapsed into unique sequences with a nearest-neighbor algorithm that merged closely related sequences to remove PCR and sequencing errors. To assign V, D and J gene segments, CDR3 sequences were aligned to IMGT reference sequences. For a sequence to be retained, at least a six-nucleotide match to both a V gene segment and a J gene segment was required. Rearrangements were called productive when the CDR3 lacked stop codons and stayed in frame with V and J; all others were non-productive. Following IMGT convention, CDR3 was defined as the stretch from the second conserved V-encoded cysteine to the conserved J-encoded phenylalanine. The earlier analysis of fewer than 700 of the donors excluded sequences that lacked an unambiguous match to a single V gene segment. An earlier analysis of a few hundred of the donors called V segments functional above 56.7% productive rearrangements and segregating when the between-donor standard deviation exceeded 5%. A statistical classification framework was developed to diagnose cytomegalovirus status using the catalog of TCR beta chain sequences. In a later analysis, TCR nucleotide sequences were compared against IMGT/GENE-DB human TR gene sequences so that V and J genes could be assigned. In a later analysis, CDR3 sequences and most-parsimonious VDJ recombination scenarios were assigned using the TCRdist pipeline. In a later analysis, each TCR beta chain was defined by its CDR3 amino acid sequence together with its V-gene family, and reads without a unique V-gene family were excluded. As a way to deal with suspected cross-contamination and a sequencing artifact, a later analysis dropped 592 nucleotide sequences that were highly shared and had low generation probability. A later analysis calculated a clonal expansion index for each public chain from normalized within-repertoire ranks of inferred template counts. A later analysis computed generation probabilities with a VDJ recombination model fitted to out-of-frame rearrangements, and checked the results against IGoR. In a later analysis, hypergeometric tests were used to score TCR-TCR, TCR-HLA and TCR-CMV co-occurrence, with a repertoire-size bias correction applied to TCR pairs. A later analysis estimated false discovery rates by permuting HLA or CMV assignments 20 times. In a later analysis, co-occurring TCRs were grouped using DBSCAN, with TCRdist sequence similarity added in when clustering inside HLA-allele-positive subsets. Co-occurrence clustering excluded repertoires with fewer than 30,000 or more than 120,000 public chains, plus five with anomalous nucleotide sharing. Sourced from immuneACCESS, this table was stored by TCRdb with only in-frame sequences that have V and J called. A share of the clones is absent; for the studies checked, an unresolved V gene accounts for under half, and the remainder has no known explanation. V and J calls plus clone size are reproduced from that table; the DNA served to infer D and trimming. For this sample the table gives roughly 190,000 clones, of which around 83% were detected only once. Approximately 0.8% of the sample rests with the top ten.

The cohort comprised fewer than 700 healthy bone marrow donors. Cohort members were all nominally healthy when sampled, although unrecorded immune exposures were likely present. The donor was CMV seronegative and was included in the group of hundreds of seronegative cohort members. A peripheral blood sample was provided by each donor, and peripheral blood mononuclear cells were used for TCR beta sequencing. Genomic DNA extraction from the blood cell samples was performed with the Qiagen DNeasy Blood Extraction Kit. The CDR3 numbers 15 residues from cysteine through phenylalanine. Just the 45-base CDR3 DNA is kept, in frame starting at base 1. The germline V gene specifies MNHEY as CDR1 and SVGAGI as CDR2. V gives up 1 base and J gives up 5 bases, and the segment between their germline ends measures 15 bases. As to this clone: Its target antigen remains unknown. No qualities accompany the bases; no much larger clone lies one base away.

The source material was PBMCs. In this chain, TRBV6-5 is recombined with TRBJ2-7; the D segment could be TRBD2, given 5 matching bases. This clonotype was obtained from a woman aged 18-35 years in good health and CMV-seronegative. The CDR3 corresponds to CASSYLGGSGNEQYF. Read as DNA, the sequence is TGTGCCAGCAGTTACTTGGGCGGGTCCGGGAACGAGCAGTACTTC.